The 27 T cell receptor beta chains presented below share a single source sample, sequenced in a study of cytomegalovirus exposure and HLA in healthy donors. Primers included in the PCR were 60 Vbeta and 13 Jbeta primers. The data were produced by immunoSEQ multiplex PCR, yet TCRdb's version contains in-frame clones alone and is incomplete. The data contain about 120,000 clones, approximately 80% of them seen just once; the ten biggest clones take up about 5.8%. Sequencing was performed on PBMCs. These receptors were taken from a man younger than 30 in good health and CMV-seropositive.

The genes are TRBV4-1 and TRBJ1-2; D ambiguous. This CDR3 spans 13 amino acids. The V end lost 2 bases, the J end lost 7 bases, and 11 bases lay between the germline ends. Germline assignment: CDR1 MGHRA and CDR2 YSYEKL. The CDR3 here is CASSQFDMSGYTF. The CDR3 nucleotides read TGCGCCAGCAGCCAATTCGACATGAGTGGCTACACCTTC.

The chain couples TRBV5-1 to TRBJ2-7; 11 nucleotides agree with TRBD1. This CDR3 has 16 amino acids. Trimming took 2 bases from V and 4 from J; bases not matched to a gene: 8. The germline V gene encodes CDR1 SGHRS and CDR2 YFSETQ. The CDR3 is CASSLPGTGGGYEQYF. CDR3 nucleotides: TGCGCCAGCAGCTTACCCGGGACAGGGGGTGGGTACGAGCAGTACTTC.

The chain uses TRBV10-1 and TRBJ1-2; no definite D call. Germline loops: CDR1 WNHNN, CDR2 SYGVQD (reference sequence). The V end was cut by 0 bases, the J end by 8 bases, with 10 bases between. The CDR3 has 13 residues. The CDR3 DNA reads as TGCGCCAGCAGTGAGTCGAGGACTGGCGGCTACACCTTC. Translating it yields CASSESRTGGYTF.

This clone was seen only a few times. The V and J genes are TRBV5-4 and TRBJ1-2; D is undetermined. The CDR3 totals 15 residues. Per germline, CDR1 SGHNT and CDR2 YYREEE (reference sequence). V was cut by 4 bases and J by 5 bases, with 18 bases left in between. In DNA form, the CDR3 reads TGTGCCAGCAGCCCGGGTCCCGAGGGCGTATATGGCTACACCTTC. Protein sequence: CASSPGPEGVYGYTF.

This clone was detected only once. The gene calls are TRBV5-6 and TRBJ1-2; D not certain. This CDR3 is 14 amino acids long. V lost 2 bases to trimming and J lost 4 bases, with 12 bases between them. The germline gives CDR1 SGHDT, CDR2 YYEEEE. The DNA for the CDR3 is TGTGCCAGCAGCTTTGACGAACAGTCCTATGGCTACACCTTC. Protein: CASSFDEQSYGYTF.

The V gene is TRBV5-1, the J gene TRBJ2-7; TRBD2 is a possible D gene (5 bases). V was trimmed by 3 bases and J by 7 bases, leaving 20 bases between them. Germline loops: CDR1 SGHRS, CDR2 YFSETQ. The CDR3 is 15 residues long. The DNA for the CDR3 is TGCGCCAGCAGCTCAAGAATAGGGAGTCGGGGAGAGCAGTACTTC. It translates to CASSSRIGSRGEQYF.

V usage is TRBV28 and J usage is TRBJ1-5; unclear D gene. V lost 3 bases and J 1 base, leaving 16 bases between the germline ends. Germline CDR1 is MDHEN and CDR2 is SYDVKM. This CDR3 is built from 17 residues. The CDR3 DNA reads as TGTGCCAGCAGTTTCATTGGTTCAGGCGAAAGCAATCAGCCCCAGCATTTT. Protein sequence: CASSFIGSGESNQPQHF. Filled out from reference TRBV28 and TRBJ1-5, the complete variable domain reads DVKVTQSSRYLVKRTGEKVFLECVQDMDHENMFWYRQDPGLGLRLIYFSYDVKMKEKGDIPEGYSVSREKKERFSLILESASTNQTSMYLCASSFIGSGESNQPQHFGDGTRLSIL.

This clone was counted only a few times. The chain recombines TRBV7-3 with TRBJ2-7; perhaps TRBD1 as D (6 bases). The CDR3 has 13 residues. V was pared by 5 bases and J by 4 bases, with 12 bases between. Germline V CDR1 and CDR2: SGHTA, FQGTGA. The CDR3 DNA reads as TGTGCCAGCAGCCCCCTAGGGGGTTACGAGCAGTACTTC. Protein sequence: CASSPLGGYEQYF. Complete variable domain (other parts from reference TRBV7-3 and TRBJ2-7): GAGVSQTPSNKVTEKGKYVELRCDPISGHTALYWYRQSLGQGPEFLIYFQGTGAADDSGLPNDRFFAVRPEGSVSTLKIQRTERGDSAVYLCASSPLGGYEQYFGPGTRLTVT.

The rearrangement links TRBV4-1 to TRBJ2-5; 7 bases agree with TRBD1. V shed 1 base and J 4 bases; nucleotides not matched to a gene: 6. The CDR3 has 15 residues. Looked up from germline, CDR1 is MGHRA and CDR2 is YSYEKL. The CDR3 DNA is TGCGCCAGCAGCCAAGTTCAACAGGGGATAGAGACCCAGTACTTC. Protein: CASSQVQQGIETQYF.

Written as DNA, the CDR3 is TGTGCCAGCAGCCCCCTAGGAAACTATGGCTACACCTTC. This sequence encodes CASSPLGNYGYTF. The V call is TRBV11-1, the J call TRBJ1-2; D not resolved. The germline CDR1 and CDR2 sequences are SGHAT and FQDESV (reference sequence). The CDR3 has 13 residues. Trimming left V 5 bases short and J 2 bases short, with 9 bases between.

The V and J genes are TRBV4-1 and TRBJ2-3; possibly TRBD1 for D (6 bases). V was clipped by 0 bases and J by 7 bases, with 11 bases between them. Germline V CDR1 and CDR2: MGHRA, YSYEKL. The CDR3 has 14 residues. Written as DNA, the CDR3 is TGCGCCAGCAGCCAAGAAGAAGGGGGAAATACGCAGTATTTT. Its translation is CASSQEEGGNTQYF.

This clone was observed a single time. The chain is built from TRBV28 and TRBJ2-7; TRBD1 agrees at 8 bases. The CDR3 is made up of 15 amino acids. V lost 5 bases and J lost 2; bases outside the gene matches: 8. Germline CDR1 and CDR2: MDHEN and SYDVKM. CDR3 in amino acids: CASSLTGGRTYEQYF. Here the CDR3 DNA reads TGTGCCAGCAGTCTTACAGGGGGAAGGACCTACGAGCAGTACTTC.

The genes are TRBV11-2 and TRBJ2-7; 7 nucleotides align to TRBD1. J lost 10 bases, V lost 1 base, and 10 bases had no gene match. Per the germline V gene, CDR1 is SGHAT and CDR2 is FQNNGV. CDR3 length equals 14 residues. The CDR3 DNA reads TGTGCCAGCAGCTTAGTGGGGACAGTTTCATCCCAGTACTTC. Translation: CASSLVGTVSSQYF.

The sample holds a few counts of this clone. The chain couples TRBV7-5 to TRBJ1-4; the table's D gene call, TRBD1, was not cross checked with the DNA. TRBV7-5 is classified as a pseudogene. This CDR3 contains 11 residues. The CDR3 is CARSLIRKLFF. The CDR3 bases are TGTGCCAGAAGCTTAATCAGAAAACTGTTTTTT.

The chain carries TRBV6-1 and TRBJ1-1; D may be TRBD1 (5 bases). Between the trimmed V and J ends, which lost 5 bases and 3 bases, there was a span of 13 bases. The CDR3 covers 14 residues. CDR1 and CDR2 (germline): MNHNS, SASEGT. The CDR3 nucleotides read TGTGCCAGCAGTAATCGACAGACGGACACTGAAGCTTTCTTT. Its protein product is CASSNRQTDTEAFF.

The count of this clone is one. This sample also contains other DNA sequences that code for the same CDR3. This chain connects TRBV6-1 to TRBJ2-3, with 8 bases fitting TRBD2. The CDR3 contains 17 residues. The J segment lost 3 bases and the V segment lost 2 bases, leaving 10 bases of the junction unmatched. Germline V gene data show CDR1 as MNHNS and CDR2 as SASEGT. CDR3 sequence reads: CASSEMRAGAVTDTQYF. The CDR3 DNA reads TGTGCCAGCAGTGAAATGCGAGCGGGAGCGGTAACAGATACGCAGTATTTT.

The CDR3 protein is CASTPTVGTEAFF. The DNA for the CDR3 is TGTGCCAGCACCCCAACGGTCGGCACTGAAGCTTTCTTT. V usage is TRBV27 and J usage is TRBJ1-1; no definite D call. Germline V CDR1 and CDR2: MNHEY, SMNVEV (reference sequence). V lost 7 bases and J lost 4, with 13 bases in between. The CDR3 sequence is 13 residues long.

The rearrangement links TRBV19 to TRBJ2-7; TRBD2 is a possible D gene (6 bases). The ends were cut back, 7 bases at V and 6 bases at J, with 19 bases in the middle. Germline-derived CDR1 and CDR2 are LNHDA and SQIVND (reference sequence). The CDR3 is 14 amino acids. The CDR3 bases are TGTGCCAGTACCCCGGGGGACCTCGGCGGCGAGCAGTACTTC. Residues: CASTPGDLGGEQYF.

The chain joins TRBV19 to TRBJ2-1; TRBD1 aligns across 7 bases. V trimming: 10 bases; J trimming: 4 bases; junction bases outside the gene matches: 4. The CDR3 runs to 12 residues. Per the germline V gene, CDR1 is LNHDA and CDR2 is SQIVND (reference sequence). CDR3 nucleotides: TGTGCCACGGGACAGCTTTACAATGAGCAGTTCTTC. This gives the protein CATGQLYNEQFF.

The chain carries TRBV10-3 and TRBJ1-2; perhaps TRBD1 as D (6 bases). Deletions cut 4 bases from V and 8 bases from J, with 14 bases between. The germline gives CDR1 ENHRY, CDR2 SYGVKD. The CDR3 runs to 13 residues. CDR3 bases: TGTGCCATCAGTGCAGGGCAGGGGAGCGGCTACACCTTC. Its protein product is CAISAGQGSGYTF.

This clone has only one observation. CDR3 DNA sequence: TGTGCCAGCAGCTTATCTGGCGGGACGGGCTACGAGCAGTACTTC. Translating it yields CASSLSGGTGYEQYF. The chain joins TRBV7-2 to TRBJ2-7, with a weak D call TRBD2 (6 bases). Germline V gene data show CDR1 as SGHTA and CDR2 as FQGNSA. The CDR3 length is 15 residues. V shed 2 bases and J shed 3 bases, with 14 bases lying between them. The variable domain in full, completed from reference TRBV7-2 and TRBJ2-7, reads GAGVSQSPSNKVTEKGKDVELRCDPISGHTALYWYRQSLGQGLEFLIYFQGNSAPDKSGLPSDRFSAERTGGSVSTLTIQRTQQEDSAVYLCASSLSGGTGYEQYFGPGTRLTVT.

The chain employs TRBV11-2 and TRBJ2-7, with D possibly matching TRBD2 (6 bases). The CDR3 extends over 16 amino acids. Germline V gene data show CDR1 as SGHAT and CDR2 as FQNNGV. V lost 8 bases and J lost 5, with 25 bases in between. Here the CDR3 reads CASGRPGTPIYDEQYF. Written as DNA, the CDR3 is TGTGCCAGCGGGCGGCCCGGGACTCCCATCTACGACGAGCAGTACTTC.

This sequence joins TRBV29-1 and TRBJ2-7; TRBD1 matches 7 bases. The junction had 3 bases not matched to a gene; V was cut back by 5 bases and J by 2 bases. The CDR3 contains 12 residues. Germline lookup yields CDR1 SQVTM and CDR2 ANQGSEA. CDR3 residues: CSVSGQTYEQYF. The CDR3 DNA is TGCAGCGTTTCGGGACAGACCTACGAGCAGTACTTC.

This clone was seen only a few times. CDR3 coding DNA: TGCGCCAGCAGCGGGGGCAGGGACAGGGTAACTGACGAGCAGTACTTC. This codes for CASSGGRDRVTDEQYF. This rearrangement joins TRBV4-1 to TRBJ2-7, with TRBD1 matching 9 bases. The trim removed 5 bases at V and 5 bases at J, leaving 13 bases unmatched. The germline CDR1 and CDR2 sequences are MGHRA and YSYEKL. This CDR3 is built from 16 residues.

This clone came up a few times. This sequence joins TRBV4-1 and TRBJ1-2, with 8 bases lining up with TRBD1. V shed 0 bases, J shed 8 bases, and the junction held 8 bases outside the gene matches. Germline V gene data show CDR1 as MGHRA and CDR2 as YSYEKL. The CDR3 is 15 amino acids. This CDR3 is CASSQERGQGGGYTF. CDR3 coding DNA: TGCGCCAGCAGCCAAGAAAGAGGACAGGGTGGAGGCTACACCTTC.

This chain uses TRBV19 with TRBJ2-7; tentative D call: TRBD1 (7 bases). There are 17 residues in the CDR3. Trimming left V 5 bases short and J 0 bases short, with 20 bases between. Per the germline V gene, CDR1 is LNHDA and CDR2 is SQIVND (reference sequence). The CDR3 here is CASSPRQGLPSSYEQYF. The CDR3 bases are TGTGCCAGTAGTCCCCGACAGGGACTCCCGAGCTCCTACGAGCAGTACTTC. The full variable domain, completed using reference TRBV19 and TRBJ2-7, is DGGITQSPKYLFRKEGQNVTLSCEQNLNHDAMYWYRQDPGQGLRLIYYSQIVNDFQKGDIAEGYSVSREKKESFPLTVTSAQKNPTAFYLCASSPRQGLPSSYEQYFGPGTRLTVT.

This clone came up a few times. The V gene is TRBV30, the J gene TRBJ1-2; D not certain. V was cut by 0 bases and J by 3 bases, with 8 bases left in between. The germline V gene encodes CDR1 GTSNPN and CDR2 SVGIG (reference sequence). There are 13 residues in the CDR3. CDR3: CAWSVQPHYGYTF. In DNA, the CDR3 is TGTGCCTGGAGTGTACAACCACACTATGGCTACACCTTC.